This T cell receptor (beta chain) was sequenced during a study of cytomegalovirus exposure and HLA in healthy donors. Overall study results and limits: Reports showed the classifier diagnosing cytomegalovirus status with high specificity and sensitivity. An analysis done earlier found most TCR beta V segments productive about 90% or about 30% of the time.

This clone showed up just a few times. Its antigen is as yet unknown. In the PCR, 60 Vbeta and 13 Jbeta primers were used. Only in-frame clones appear in the TCRdb table, and some are missing; sequencing was by immunoSEQ multiplex PCR. The sample includes 180,000 or so clones, 82% of them seen just once. Material: PBMCs. This clonotype was sampled from a woman aged 45 to 65 in good health and CMV-seropositive.

CDR3 amino acids: CASSPLDRGNEKLFF. In DNA, the CDR3 is TGCGCCAGCAGCCCATTGGACAGGGGTAATGAAAAACTGTTTTTT. V and J are TRBV4-1 and TRBJ1-4, with 9 bases fitting TRBD1. The CDR3 spans 15 residues. Germline-derived CDR1 and CDR2 are MGHRA and YSYEKL. V trimming: 4 bases; J trimming: 4 bases; junction bases outside the gene matches: 4.